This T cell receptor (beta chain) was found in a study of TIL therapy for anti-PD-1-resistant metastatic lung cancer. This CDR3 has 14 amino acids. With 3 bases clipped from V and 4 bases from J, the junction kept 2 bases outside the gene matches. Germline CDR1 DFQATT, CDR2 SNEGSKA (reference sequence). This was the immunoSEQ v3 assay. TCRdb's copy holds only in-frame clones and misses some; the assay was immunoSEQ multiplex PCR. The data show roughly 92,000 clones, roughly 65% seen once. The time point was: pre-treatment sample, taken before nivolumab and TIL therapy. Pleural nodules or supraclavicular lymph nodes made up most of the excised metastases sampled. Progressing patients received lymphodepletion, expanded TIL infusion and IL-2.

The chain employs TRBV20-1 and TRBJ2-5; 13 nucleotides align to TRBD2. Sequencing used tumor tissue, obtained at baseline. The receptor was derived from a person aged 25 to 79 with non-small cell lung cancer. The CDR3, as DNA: TGCAGTGCTAGTAGACTAGCGGGAGGAGAGACCCAGTACTTC. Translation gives CSASRLAGGETQYF.